The text below deals with one T cell receptor (beta chain). What it binds is unknown. The data derive from a study of monozygotic twins with inflammatory bowel disease. Findings and caveats of the study: Patient-to-patient differences in immunosuppressive treatment may have added variability to the repertoires. Whereas healthy co-twins had higher TCRbeta diversity (inverse Simpson), IBD patients had lower diversity.

CDR3 size: 15 residues. In germline, CDR1 is SGHRS, CDR2 YFSETQ. Input per TCR library consisted of roughly 3,500 ng of total RNA. Eight reactions per sample, run separately, yielded cDNA. For each CDR3 protein, TCRdb gives one entry from its re-call of the 5' RACE reads, without DNA. This sample's table has approximately 330,000 distinct CDR3 sequences. The specimen sequenced was blood. The origin of this receptor is a human donor with ulcerative colitis or Crohn's disease, or a healthy co-twin of an affected twin (not recorded which). The rearrangement joins TRBV5-1 to TRBJ2-2; TCRdb selects TRBD2, and the lack of DNA leaves this call unchecked. CDR3 region: CASRTTSGDTGELFF.